A single sample gave rise to the 5 T cell receptor beta chains below, sequenced in a study of OX40 agonist ivuxolimab in advanced cancers. The method was immunoSEQ multiplex PCR; TCRdb's version includes in-frame clones alone and lacks a portion of them. The repertoire holds about 37,000 clones, just under 85% seen once, with about 35% in the top ten. The sample was CD4+ or CD8+ T cells sorted from blood, taken in a trial of the OX40 agonist ivuxolimab. Receptors were obtained from an adult with an advanced solid tumor such as melanoma, head and neck, liver or kidney cancer.

The genes are TRBV5-1 and TRBJ2-1, with 9 bases fitting TRBD2. The V gene's germline CDR1 is SGHRS and CDR2 YFSETQ. J gave up 6 bases and V 4 bases, and 11 bases lay outside the gene matches. This CDR3 has 16 amino acids. CDR3 nucleotides: TGCGCCAGCAGCCCCCCGGGACTAGCATTAGGCAATGAGCAGTTCTTC. Protein sequence: CASSPPGLALGNEQFF. Full variable domain (rest looked up from reference TRBV5-1 and TRBJ2-1): KAGVTQTPRYLIKTRGQQVTLSCSPISGHRSVSWYQQTPGQGLQFLFEYFSETQRNKGNFPGRFSGRQFSNSRSEMNVSTLELGDSALYLCASSPPGLALGNEQFFGPGTRLTVL.

CDR3 sequence reads: CASSVASGGEAYEQYF. CDR3 nucleotide sequence: TGTGCCAGCAGCGTTGCTAGCGGTGGTGAAGCCTACGAGCAGTACTTC. This chain links TRBV9 with TRBJ2-7; 7 nucleotides agree with TRBD2. CDR1 and CDR2 (germline): SGDLS, YYNGEE. CDR3 size: 16 residues. The trim removed 2 bases at V and 2 bases at J, leaving 10 bases unmatched.

This chain joins TRBV10-3 and TRBJ1-5; D gene uncertain. The germline gives CDR1 ENHRY, CDR2 SYGVKD. The V end lost 0 bases, the J end lost 4 bases, and 13 bases lay between the germline ends. The CDR3 loop spans 16 amino acids. This CDR3 reads CAISESRGKRNQPQHF. DNA for the CDR3: TGTGCCATCAGTGAGTCAAGAGGGAAAAGGAATCAGCCCCAGCATTTT.

The V and J genes are TRBV9 and TRBJ2-2, with D perhaps TRBD1 (5 bases). The V end lost 0 bases, the J end lost 0 bases, and 6 bases lay between the germline ends. CDR3 length equals 15 residues. The germline gives CDR1 SGDLS, CDR2 YYNGEE. CDR3 amino acids: CASSVGGANTGELFF. DNA for the CDR3: TGTGCCAGCAGCGTAGGGGGCGCGAACACCGGGGAGCTGTTTTTT.

The chain employs TRBV5-1 and TRBJ2-7; D is undetermined. The germline CDR1 and CDR2 sequences are SGHRS and YFSETQ. V lost 4 bases, J lost 5 bases, and 7 bases lay in between. This CDR3 contains 11 residues. This CDR3 is CASSPGHEQYF. The CDR3 coding sequence is TGCGCCAGCAGCCCCGGACACGAGCAGTACTTC.